This record concerns one T cell receptor beta chain sequence. Clones were read by immunoSEQ multiplex PCR, and TCRdb kept only the in-frame ones, dropping some. The sample comprises about 640,000 clones, 72% of which are singletons, and under 2% rests with the top ten. The data are from a study of shared clonotypes between healthy human individuals. Researchers partitioned CD4+ cells into CD45RA+ naive and CD45RA-negative memory subsets. Per the germline V gene, CDR1 is MGHRA and CDR2 is YSYEKL. The CDR3 totals 15 residues. The V end lost 1 base, the J end lost 1 base, and 8 bases lay between the germline ends.

The specimen was memory CD4+ T cells sorted from blood. Subset in this sample: CD45RA-negative fraction. This TCR derives from a woman aged 25-40 years in good health. The rearrangement links TRBV4-1 to TRBJ1-5, with D hard to call. The CDR3 spells CASSQGALSNQPQHF. DNA for the CDR3: TGCGCCAGCAGCCAAGGTGCTTTGAGCAATCAGCCCCAGCATTTT.